The sequence of this T cell receptor beta chain was determined in a study of blood T cell repertoires in COVID-19. The overall study: Acute and convalescent COVID-19 specimens originated in the United States, Italy and Spain. The analysed material was cDNA or gDNA that came from T cells, B-cell-depleted T cells, or PBMCs.

The CDR3 consists of 16 residues. In germline, CDR1 is MGHRA, CDR2 YSYEKL. The V end was cut by 2 bases, the J end by 1 base, with 12 bases between. The method was immunoSEQ multiplex PCR; TCRdb's version includes in-frame clones alone and lacks a portion of them. The sample lists under 300,000 clones; around 90% were seen once. V is TRBV4-1 and J is TRBJ1-5; no clear D gene. Sequencing used peripheral blood. This clonotype originated in a man aged 25-45 years with COVID-19, enrolled during active disease. The CDR3, as DNA: TGCGCCAGCAGCCAAAGGTGGCGGGAGAGCAATCAGCCCCAGCATTTT. Its protein product is CASSQRWRESNQPQHF.